The 17 T cell receptor beta chains below all came from one sample that was sequenced in a study of OX40 agonist ivuxolimab in advanced cancers. Sequencing was performed with immunoSEQ multiplex PCR; in TCRdb, only in-frame clones are kept and a portion is missing. This table has tens of thousands of clones, 85% appearing once. Sequencing was performed on CD4+ or CD8+ T cells sorted from blood, taken in a trial of the OX40 agonist ivuxolimab. Source of these receptors: an adult with an advanced solid tumor such as melanoma, head and neck, liver or kidney cancer.

V and J are TRBV19 and TRBJ1-5; the D gene is possibly TRBD1 (5 bases). CDR1 is LNHDA, CDR2 SQIVND, per germline (reference sequence). The CDR3 length is 15 residues. V was clipped by 3 bases and J by 7 bases, with 16 bases between them. CDR3 nucleotide sequence: TGTGCCAGTAGTATGGTCGGCAGGGTTAACCAGCCCCAGCATTTT. Translation: CASSMVGRVNQPQHF.

J is TRBJ2-1 and V is TRBV10-3; 10 positions agree with TRBD2. The CDR3 runs to 15 residues. Germline CDR1 is ENHRY and CDR2 is SYGVKD. The V gene end was trimmed by 6 bases and the J gene end by 7 bases; junction bases not matched to a gene: 9. The CDR3 spells CAIRDGTSANNEQFF. The CDR3 bases are TGTGCCATCAGAGACGGGACTAGCGCAAATAATGAGCAGTTCTTC.

The rearrangement joins TRBV12-5 to TRBJ1-1; 7 nucleotides match TRBD1. After removal of 2 bases from V and 10 bases from J, the junction contained 7 bases not matched to a gene. Germline V gene data show CDR1 as LGHNT and CDR2 as FRNRAP. The CDR3 runs 13 residues. The CDR3 nucleotides are TGTGCTAGTGGTTTGATGACAGGGCGGATAGCTTTCTTT. Translating it yields CASGLMTGRIAFF.

V and J are TRBV28 and TRBJ1-2; D is undetermined. This CDR3 has 13 residues. V was clipped by 9 bases and J by 7 bases, with 18 bases between them. Germline V gene sequence: CDR1 MDHEN, CDR2 SYDVKM. The CDR3 region is CASRRGLPFGYTF. CDR3 bases: TGTGCCAGTCGTCGAGGATTGCCGTTTGGCTACACCTTC.

Here the CDR3 DNA reads TGTGCCAGCAGCACGGAGACCGAGAGGCAAGAGACCCAGTACTTC. This gives the protein CASSTETERQETQYF. This chain uses TRBV5-4 with TRBJ2-5, with D unresolved. Germline V gives CDR1 SGHNT, CDR2 YYREEE (reference sequence). Trimming left V 4 bases short and J 2 bases short, with 15 bases between. There are 15 residues in the CDR3.

The chain joins TRBV7-9 to TRBJ2-2; D is ambiguous. V was cut by 3 bases and J by 6 bases, with 2 bases left in between. There are 11 residues in the CDR3. Germline V lookup: CDR1 SEHNR, CDR2 FQNEAQ (reference sequence). The DNA of the CDR3 is TGTGCCAGCAGCTTTCCCGGGGAGCTGTTTTTT. This encodes CASSFPGELFF.

The rearrangement links TRBV5-1 to TRBJ2-2; unclear D gene. This CDR3 contains 15 residues. Germline CDR1 and CDR2: SGHRS and YFSETQ. The V gene lost 4 bases and the J gene lost 0 bases, with 10 bases spanning the gap. The chain's CDR3 is CASSPLQSNTGELFF. CDR3 DNA: TGCGCCAGCAGCCCCCTCCAGTCGAACACCGGGGAGCTGTTTTTT.

The chain couples TRBV5-1 to TRBJ2-5; possibly TRBD2 for D (5 bases). Germline V gene sequence: CDR1 SGHRS, CDR2 YFSETQ. The CDR3 extends over 16 amino acids. The ends were cut back, 0 bases at V and 2 bases at J, with 14 bases in the middle. CDR3 bases: TGCGCCAGCAGCTTGGCCCCGCCTAGCCAACAAGAGACCCAGTACTTC. Its translation is CASSLAPPSQQETQYF.

The chain links TRBV9 to TRBJ1-3; no clear D. CDR3 size: 15 residues. Trimming left V 0 bases short and J 4 bases short, with 11 bases between. Per the germline V gene, CDR1 is SGDLS and CDR2 is YYNGEE. The CDR3 region is CASSVGAGIGNTIYF. CDR3 sequence (DNA): TGTGCCAGCAGCGTAGGAGCTGGGATCGGAAACACCATATATTTT. Together with reference TRBV9 and TRBJ1-3, the CDR3 gives the full variable domain: DSGVTQTPKHLITATGQRVTLRCSPRSGDLSVYWYQQSLDQGLQFLIQYYNGEERAKGNILERFSAQQFPDLHSELNLSSLELGDSALYFCASSVGAGIGNTIYFGEGSWLTVV.

The J gene is TRBJ2-3, the V gene TRBV7-6, with D possibly matching TRBD1 (5 bases). Trimming removed 0 bases at V and 3 bases at J, with 7 bases between. Germline V gene data show CDR1 as SGHVS and CDR2 as FNYEAQ. CDR3 length: 14 residues. The CDR3 here is CASSLATVTDTQYF. CDR3 nucleotide sequence: TGTGCCAGCAGCTTAGCGACAGTAACAGATACGCAGTATTTT.

The CDR3 DNA follows: TGTGCCAGCAGCTTATCCACAGGGGGCTATTCACCCCTCCACTTT. Translating it yields CASSLSTGGYSPLHF. The chain links TRBV7-2 to TRBJ1-6; 9 nucleotides agree with TRBD1. Germline V CDR1 and CDR2: SGHTA, FQGNSA. After removal of 2 bases from V and 8 bases from J, the junction contained 4 bases not matched to a gene. The CDR3 loop spans 15 amino acids.

This clone was observed a single time. The V and J genes are TRBV27 and TRBJ2-1; the D is unclear. This CDR3 spans 19 amino acids. Between the trimmed V and J ends, which lost 1 base and 7 bases, there was a span of 26 bases. Per the germline V gene, CDR1 is MNHEY and CDR2 is SMNVEV (reference sequence). CDR3 sequence reads: CASSLYGIASAEVGNEQFF. DNA of the CDR3: TGTGCCAGCAGTTTATATGGCATCGCGTCGGCCGAGGTGGGGAATGAGCAGTTCTTC.

This sequence joins TRBV27 and TRBJ2-4; maybe TRBD2 (6 bases). The CDR3 contains 12 residues. Germline V gene data show CDR1 as MNHEY and CDR2 as SMNVEV (reference sequence). Trimming removed 5 bases from V and 9 bases from J, with 11 bases in between. Here the CDR3 DNA reads TGTGCCAGCAGTCTAGGAGGGAGCATTCAGTACTTC. It is translated as CASSLGGSIQYF.

V and J are TRBV18 and TRBJ1-3, with a tentative D call TRBD1 (6 bases). Germline-derived CDR1 and CDR2 are KGHSH and LQKENI. The CDR3 runs to 15 residues. Trimming shortened V by 3 bases and J by 1 base, and 10 bases separated the two germline ends. CDR3 region: CASSPATGSGNTIYF. DNA for the CDR3: TGTGCCAGCTCACCGGCAACAGGGTCTGGAAACACCATATATTTT.

The CDR3 DNA reads TGCGCCAGCAGCCAAGAGGCCAGGAGGGAATCCAATGAGCAGTTCTTC. It translates to CASSQEARRESNEQFF. J is TRBJ2-1 and V is TRBV4-3; D is perhaps TRBD2 (6 bases). The CDR3 contains 16 residues. Between the trimmed V and J ends, which lost 0 bases and 6 bases, there was a span of 15 bases. Germline V gives CDR1 LGHNA, CDR2 YSLEER.

The V and J genes are TRBV6-1 and TRBJ2-7; a weak D match, TRBD2 (6 bases). Germline V CDR1 and CDR2: MNHNS, SASEGT. This CDR3 spans 14 amino acids. The V gene lost 1 base and the J gene lost 1 base, with 8 bases spanning the gap. As DNA, the CDR3 is TGTGCCAGCAGTGAAGGCGGGAAGTCCTACGAGCAGTACTTC. Translated, it gives CASSEGGKSYEQYF.

This clone was detected once. The chain carries TRBV6-1 and TRBJ2-7, with 7 nucleotides matching TRBD1. The CDR3 sequence is 13 residues long. The ends lost 7 bases at V and 5 bases at J; junction bases unmatched: 8. Per the germline V gene, CDR1 is MNHNS and CDR2 is SASEGT. CDR3 protein: CASTSTGLHEQYF. The CDR3 coding sequence is TGTGCCAGCACCTCGACAGGGCTCCACGAGCAGTACTTC.